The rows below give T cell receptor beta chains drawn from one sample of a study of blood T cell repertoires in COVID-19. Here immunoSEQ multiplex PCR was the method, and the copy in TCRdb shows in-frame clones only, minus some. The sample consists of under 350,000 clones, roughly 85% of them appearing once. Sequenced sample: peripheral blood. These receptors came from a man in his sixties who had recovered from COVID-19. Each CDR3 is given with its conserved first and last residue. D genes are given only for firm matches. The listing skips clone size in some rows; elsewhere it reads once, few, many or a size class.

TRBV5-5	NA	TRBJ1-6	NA	TGTGCCAGCAGCGGGGAGCTACATAATTCACCCCTCCACTTT	CASSGELHNSPLHF
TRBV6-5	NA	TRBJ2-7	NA	TGTGCCAGCAGTCACAGCGGGGAGCAGTACTTC	CASSHSGEQYF
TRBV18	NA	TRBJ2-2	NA	TGTGCCAGCTCACCAACTCTATCCCGGGGCACCGGGGAGCTGTTTTTT	CASSPTLSRGTGELFF
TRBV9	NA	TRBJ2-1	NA	TGTGCCAGCAGCGTAGGAATCGGGAGTTGGGTGCGTAACAATGAGCAGTTCTTC	CASSVGIGSWVRNNEQFF
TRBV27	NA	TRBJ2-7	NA	TGTGCCAGCAGGGGCCTCTCCTACGAGCAGTACTTC	CASRGLSYEQYF
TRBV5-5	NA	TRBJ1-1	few	TGTGCCAGCAGCCCCCAGCTCACGGGGAGGGCCACTGAAGCTTTCTTT	CASSPQLTGRATEAFF
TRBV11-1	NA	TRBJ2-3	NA	TGTGCCAGCAGCCTTTTCACAGATACGCAGTATTTT	CASSLFTDTQYF
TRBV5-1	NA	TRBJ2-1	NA	TGCGCCAGCAGCTTGGCCGGAATAGCGAACAATGAGCAGTTCTTC	CASSLAGIANNEQFF
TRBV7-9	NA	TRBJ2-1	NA	TGTGCCAGCAGCTTTACTGGGGGCCATGAGCAGTTCTTC	CASSFTGGHEQFF
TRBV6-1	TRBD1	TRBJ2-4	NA	TGTGCCAGCAGTGAAAGGGGGACAGTACTAGCCAAAAACATTCAGTACTTC	CASSERGTVLAKNIQYF
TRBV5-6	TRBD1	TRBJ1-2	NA	TGTGCCAGCAGGCCAACAGGGGGCGCTTATGGCTACACCTTC	CASRPTGGAYGYTF
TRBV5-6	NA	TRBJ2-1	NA	TGTGCCAGCAGCCTGCAGGGGAATGAGCAGTTCTTC	CASSLQGNEQFF
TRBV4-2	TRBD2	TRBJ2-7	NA	TGTGCCAGCAGCCAAGATCTGGGAGGGGCCTACGAGCAGTACTTC	CASSQDLGGAYEQYF
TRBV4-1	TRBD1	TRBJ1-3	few	TGCGCCAGCAGCCAAGGGGCCAGGACAGGGCAATCTGGAAACACCATATATTTT	CASSQGARTGQSGNTIYF
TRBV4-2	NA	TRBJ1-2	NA	TGTGCCAGCAGCCAAGCTGGGGGGACTAACTATGGCTACACCTTC	CASSQAGGTNYGYTF
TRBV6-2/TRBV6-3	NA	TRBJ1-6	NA	TGTGCCAGCAGTTACTCGAGGCGGTCACCCCTCCACTTT	CASSYSRRSPLHF
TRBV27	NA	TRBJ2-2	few	TGTGCCAGCAGTTTATTTGGGCAGTACGCGAACACCGGGGAGCTGTTTTTT	CASSLFGQYANTGELFF
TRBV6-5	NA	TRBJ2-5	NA	TGTGCCAGCATCCCCAAGAAAGGGACTGGAGAGACCCAGTACTTC	CASIPKKGTGETQYF
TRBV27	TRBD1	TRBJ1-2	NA	TGTGCCAGCAAGGGACAGGGGAACTATGGCTACACCTTC	CASKGQGNYGYTF
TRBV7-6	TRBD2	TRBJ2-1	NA	TGTGCCAGCAGCTTCCTTAGCGGGAGGGCCTACAATGAGCAGTTCTTC	CASSFLSGRAYNEQFF
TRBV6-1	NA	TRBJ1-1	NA	TGTGCCAGCAGTGAGCAAGCAGGGGTCTTAACTGAAGCTTTCTTT	CASSEQAGVLTEAFF
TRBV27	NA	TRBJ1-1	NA	TGTGCCAGCAGTTTATCGAACAGACTGAACACTGAAGCTTTCTTT	CASSLSNRLNTEAFF
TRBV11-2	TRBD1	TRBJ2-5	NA	TGTGCCAGCAGGCCGGGACAGGGGGCGCGAGAGACCCAGTACTTC	CASRPGQGARETQYF
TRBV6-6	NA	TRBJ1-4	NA	TGTGCCAGCAGTAACCCAACAACCCTCGGGGAAAAACTGTTTTTT	CASSNPTTLGEKLFF
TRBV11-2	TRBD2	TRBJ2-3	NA	TGTGCCAGCAGCTTGCTAGCGGGAGGGATAGATACGCAGTATTTT	CASSLLAGGIDTQYF
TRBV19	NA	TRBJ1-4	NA	TGTGCCAGTAGTAACGGGGCAACTAATGAAAAACTGTTTTTT	CASSNGATNEKLFF
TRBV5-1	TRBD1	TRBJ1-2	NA	TGCGCCAGCAGCGCCGGGGACAGGGCCTACTATGGCTACACCTTC	CASSAGDRAYYGYTF
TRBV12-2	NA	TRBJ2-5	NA	TGTGCGAGAAGGCTAGCGGTCCTTCAAGAGACCCAGTACTTC	CARRLAVLQETQYF
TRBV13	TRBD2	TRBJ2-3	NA	TGTGCCAGCAGCGAGCGGGGCGCGCAGTATTTT	CASSERGAQYF
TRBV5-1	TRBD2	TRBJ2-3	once	TGCGCCAGCAGCCGGGAGGTAGCTAGCACAGATACGCAGTATTTT	CASSREVASTDTQYF
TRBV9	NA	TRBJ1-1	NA	TGTGCCAGCAGCGGCGTGGGGGGGCCGGGCACTGAAGCTTTCTTT	CASSGVGGPGTEAFF
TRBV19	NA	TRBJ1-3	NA	TGTGCCAGTAGTATACTGGGGAGGACTCTTGGAAACACCATATATTTT	CASSILGRTLGNTIYF
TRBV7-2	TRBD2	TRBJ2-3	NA	TGTGCCAGCAGCAAATCGTCACTAGCGGGGACTGGTCGCACAGATACGCAGTATTTT	CASSKSSLAGTGRTDTQYF
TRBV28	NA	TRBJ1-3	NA	TGTGCCAGCAGTTTACCGGGGGGCGATGCTGGAAACACCATATATTTT	CASSLPGGDAGNTIYF
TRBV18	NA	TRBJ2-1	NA	TGTGCCAGCTCACCATGGGAGGACAACAATGAGCAGTTCTTC	CASSPWEDNNEQFF
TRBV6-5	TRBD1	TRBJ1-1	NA	TGTGCCAGCATTTTGACAGGGGAGGCTTTCTTT	CASILTGEAFF
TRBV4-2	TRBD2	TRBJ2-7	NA	TGTGCCAGCAGCCAAGACCTCCGACTAGCGACGAGCTCCTACGAGCAGTACTTC	CASSQDLRLATSSYEQYF
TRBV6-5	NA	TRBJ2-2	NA	TGTGCCAGCAGCGCCGGGACATCGAACACCGGGGAGCTGTTTTTT	CASSAGTSNTGELFF
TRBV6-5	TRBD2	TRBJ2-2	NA	TGTGCCAGCAGTTACGGGGGGGGCACCGGGGAGCTGTTTTTT	CASSYGGGTGELFF
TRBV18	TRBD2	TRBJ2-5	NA	TGTGCCAGCTCACCACGGCTAGCGGGATTACAAGAGACCCAGTACTTC	CASSPRLAGLQETQYF
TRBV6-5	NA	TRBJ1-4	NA	TGTGCCAGCAGTTCCGCGACAGGCTTTCGCGAAAAACTGTTTTTT	CASSSATGFREKLFF
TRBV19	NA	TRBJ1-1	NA	TGTGCCAGTAGCACGAGAAAGGGGCGAAGGGACACTGAAGCTTTCTTT	CASSTRKGRRDTEAFF
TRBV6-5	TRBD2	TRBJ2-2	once	TGTGCCACCAGGCGGGGGGGTTCGAACACCGGGGAGCTGTTTTTT	CATRRGGSNTGELFF
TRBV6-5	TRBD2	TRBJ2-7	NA	TGTGCCAGCACTGGATTCGGACTAGCGGGAGGCGAGCAGTACTTC	CASTGFGLAGGEQYF
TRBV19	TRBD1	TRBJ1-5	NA	TGTGCCAGTAGTATGGCCCGGACACAGGGGGGTAGTGGCAATCAGCCCCAGCATTTT	CASSMARTQGGSGNQPQHF
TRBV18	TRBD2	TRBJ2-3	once	TGTGCCAGCTCACCACTGGCCGGCGGGGGGACAGATACGCAGTATTTT	CASSPLAGGGTDTQYF
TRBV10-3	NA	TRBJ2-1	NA	TGTGCCATCAGTGGGGGGGTTGGTGATGAGCAGTTCTTC	CAISGGVGDEQFF
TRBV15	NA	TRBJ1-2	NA	TGTGCCACCAGCAGAGTTCCGAACTATGGCTACACCTTC	CATSRVPNYGYTF
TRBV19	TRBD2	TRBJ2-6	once	TGTGCCAGTAGGGTCCGACTAGCGCCTTTTTCTGGGGCCAACGTCCTGACTTTC	CASRVRLAPFSGANVLTF
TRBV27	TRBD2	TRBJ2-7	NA	TGTGCCAGCAGTTTCACTAGCGGGAGCTACGAGCAGTACTTC	CASSFTSGSYEQYF
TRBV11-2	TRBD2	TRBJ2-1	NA	TGTGCCAGCAGGCCGACAGGGGCCCGCGGACTAGCGGTGAACAATGAGCAGTTCTTC	CASRPTGARGLAVNNEQFF
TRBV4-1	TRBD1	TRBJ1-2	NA	TGCGCCAGCAGCCAAGGGACAGGGGCCCTCTATGGCTACACCTTC	CASSQGTGALYGYTF
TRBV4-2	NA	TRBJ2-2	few	TGTGCCAGCAGCCAAGACCGAACAGCCGCGAACACCGGGGAGCTGTTTTTT	CASSQDRTAANTGELFF